This T cell receptor beta chain emerged from a study of Graves' ophthalmopathy and Graves' hyperthyroidism. Overall study results and limits: Most clonotypes expanded in thyroid above 0.001 frequency were present in blood too.

Amplified material comprised TCR beta CDR3 regions derived from RNA transcripts. The library came from an HTBI-primed first-round RT-PCR and a second-round multiplex PCR. Using its own MiXCR run on the multiplex PCR reads, TCRdb lists one record per CDR3 protein. The sample has approximately 1.2 million distinct CDR3 sequences; about 36% are singletons. Germline CDR1 reads SGHVS; CDR2 reads FQNEAQ. V lost 5 bases and J lost 5; bases outside the gene matches: 8. The CDR3 is 15 residues long. This clonotype was found a few times. Its antigen is as yet unknown. The sample consisted of peripheral blood or thyroid tissue (not recorded which). This TCR came from an adult man with Graves' hyperthyroidism. V usage is TRBV7-8 and J usage is TRBJ1-1; 10 bases match TRBD1. The DNA for the CDR3 is TGTGCCAGCAGCCCGGACAGGGGGTTAGGGACTGAAGCTTTCTTT. Encoded protein: CASSPDRGLGTEAFF.